These 14 T cell receptor beta chains came from one sample sequenced in a study of blood T cell repertoires in COVID-19. Measured with immunoSEQ multiplex PCR; TCRdb has only the in-frame clones, and not every one. There are over 65,000 clones in the sample; 80% to 95% occur only once, and 6.9% lies in the top ten. The material sequenced was peripheral blood. Every receptor here comes from a human donor in a cohort sampled during active COVID-19.

The CDR3, as DNA: TGTGCCAGCAGTGAAGAGCAGGGGGCGCCCCCCGGGGAGCTGTTTTTT. Its translation: CASSEEQGAPPGELFF. V is TRBV6-1 and J is TRBJ2-2, with 8 bases that match TRBD1. CDR3 length: 16 residues. The V segment lost 1 base and the J segment 6 bases; nucleotides outside the gene matches: 7. Germline CDR1 is MNHNS and CDR2 is SASEGT.

The chain links TRBV6-5 to TRBJ2-3; the D gene is possibly TRBD1 (5 bases). Germline assignment: CDR1 MNHEY and CDR2 SVGAGI. V shed 5 bases and J shed 2 bases, with 8 bases lying between them. This CDR3 comprises 13 residues. The CDR3 region is CASSRQTTDTQYF. CDR3 bases: TGTGCCAGCAGTCGACAGACCACAGATACGCAGTATTTT.

This clone was detected only a few times. This sequence joins TRBV10-1 and TRBJ2-2, with D perhaps matching TRBD2 (5 bases). Germline V gene lookup returns CDR1 WNHNN and CDR2 SYGVQD (reference sequence). CDR3 length: 17 amino acids. V shed 0 bases and J shed 0 bases, with 11 bases lying between them. DNA of the CDR3: TGCGCCAGCAGTGAGTCACTTAGCGTCCCGAACACCGGGGAGCTGTTTTTT. Its translation: CASSESLSVPNTGELFF.

J is TRBJ2-1 and V is TRBV5-1; TRBD1 agrees at 7 bases. V trimming: 2 bases; J trimming: 4 bases; junction bases outside the gene matches: 3. Germline V gene sequence: CDR1 SGHRS, CDR2 YFSETQ. The length of the CDR3 is 14 residues. DNA for the CDR3: TGCGCCAGCAGCTTTCAACAGGGGTACAATGAGCAGTTCTTC. Translated, it gives CASSFQQGYNEQFF.

The chain recombines TRBV6-1 with TRBJ2-3; 10 nucleotides agree with TRBD2. The CDR3 covers 18 residues. Losses at the gene ends were 2 bases for V and 0 bases for J; bases not matched to a gene: 8. The germline CDR1 and CDR2 sequences are MNHNS and SASEGT. CDR3 residues: CASSENSGGLGSTDTQYF. CDR3 DNA: TGTGCCAGCAGTGAAAATAGCGGGGGGCTCGGTAGCACAGATACGCAGTATTTT.

This chain uses TRBV2 with TRBJ1-1, with unresolved D. This CDR3 comprises 12 residues. V was shortened by 8 bases and J by 5 bases, with 12 bases between the two germline ends. Germline assignment: CDR1 SNHLY and CDR2 FYNNEI. The CDR3 spells CASQRSVTEAFF. CDR3 bases: TGTGCCAGCCAACGCTCGGTAACTGAAGCTTTCTTT.

This rearrangement joins TRBV18 to TRBJ1-2; the match to TRBD1 covers 7 bases. V lost 3 bases, J lost 4 bases, and 5 bases stayed unmatched. Germline V lookup: CDR1 KGHSH, CDR2 LQKENI. This CDR3 has 14 residues. The CDR3 DNA sequence: TGTGCCAGCTCACCCCCGACAGGGACCTATGGCTACACCTTC. It specifies CASSPPTGTYGYTF.

The CDR3 protein is CASSRSGGNEQFF. CDR3 nucleotide sequence: TGTGCCAGCAGTCGGTCGGGGGGTAATGAGCAGTTCTTC. The V call is TRBV28, the J call TRBJ2-1; 7 bases map to TRBD2. This CDR3 is 13 amino acids long. Germline assignment: CDR1 MDHEN and CDR2 SYDVKM. The ends lost 5 bases at V and 7 bases at J; junction bases unmatched: 5.

The V and J genes are TRBV15 and TRBJ1-4; TRBD1 is a possible D gene (5 bases). V was cut by 3 bases and J by 4 bases, with 15 bases left in between. The V gene's germline CDR1 is LNHNV and CDR2 YYDKDF (reference sequence). The CDR3 runs 16 residues. CDR3 in DNA: TGTGCCACCAGCAGGGGGCAGGACATTATTAATGAAAAACTGTTTTTT. Translated: CATSRGQDIINEKLFF.

Here the CDR3 reads CAWSPSGKGQRNEKLFF. The CDR3 region has the DNA TGTGCCTGGAGTCCTAGTGGTAAGGGACAAAGGAACGAAAAACTGTTTTTT. The gene calls are TRBV30 and TRBJ1-4, with D possibly matching TRBD1 (6 bases). V lost 2 bases, J lost 8 bases, and 24 bases lay in between. Germline-derived CDR1 and CDR2 are GTSNPN and SVGIG (reference sequence). This CDR3 is built from 17 residues.

The CDR3 DNA reads TGTGCCAGCAGCGTAGGGCTAGCGGGGGGACCCGTGACCCAGTACTTC. Protein: CASSVGLAGGPVTQYF. This sequence joins TRBV9 and TRBJ2-5; TRBD2 aligns across 11 bases. Looked up from germline, CDR1 is SGDLS and CDR2 is YYNGEE. The CDR3 contains 16 residues. J lost 7 bases, V lost 0 bases, and 8 bases had no gene match.

This clone was counted between two and nine times. The chain carries TRBV7-6 and TRBJ1-3; 7 bases match TRBD1. With 4 bases clipped from V and 0 bases from J, the junction kept 9 bases outside the gene matches. The CDR3 is 17 residues long. The germline V gene encodes CDR1 SGHVS and CDR2 FNYEAQ. CDR3 nucleotide sequence: TGTGCCAGCAGCTCCGGAAGACAGGGCCACTCTGGAAACACCATATATTTT. Residues: CASSSGRQGHSGNTIYF.

This clone came up once. The chain employs TRBV6-2 or TRBV6-3 and TRBJ2-2; TRBD2 might be the D (5 bases). Germline CDR1 and CDR2: MNHEY and SVGEGT. This CDR3 spans 14 amino acids. The ends were cut back, 2 bases at V and 6 bases at J, with 10 bases in the middle. CDR3 DNA sequence: TGTGCCAGCAGTTACGTGACTACGCCCGGGGAGCTGTTTTTT. Amino acids: CASSYVTTPGELFF.

The chain couples TRBV9 to TRBJ1-1, with 9 bases aligning to TRBD1. The CDR3 covers 15 residues. Unmatched junction bases numbered 8, after V lost 4 bases and J lost 4 bases. Germline values: CDR1 SGDLS, CDR2 YYNGEE. For the CDR3, the DNA is TGTGCCAGCAGCCCTTCGACAGGGGGGAGCACTGAAGCTTTCTTT. It yields the protein CASSPSTGGSTEAFF.